Below, 14 T cell receptor beta chains from the same sample are listed, as sequenced in a study of molecular identifiers for immune sequencing clone quantification. TCRdb reprocessed the PCR reads with MiXCR, giving one entry per CDR3 protein. This sample yields around 94,000 distinct CDR3 sequences, of which 30% to 35% are seen a single time; over 8% belongs to the top ten. Sample: naive CD8+ T cells from blood, with Jurkat cell RNA spiked in. Subset in this sample: FACS-sorted CD8+CD4-CCR7+CD45RA+ naive T cells. The source is a human donor in good health. Some libraries in this study had Jurkat cell RNA spiked in.

This clonotype was counted between two and nine times. The chain couples TRBV6-1 to TRBJ1-1, with D tentatively TRBD1 (6 bases). Germline-derived CDR1 and CDR2 are MNHNS and SASEGT. Trimming pared 4 bases from V and 5 bases from J, leaving 23 bases between. CDR3 length equals 17 residues. This chain's CDR3 is CASSGHKRDKKGTEAFF. DNA of the CDR3: TGTGCCAGCAGTGGCCACAAAAGGGACAAGAAAGGGACTGAAGCTTTCTTT.

This clonotype has a handful of counts. This chain connects TRBV5-6 to TRBJ1-2; unclear D gene. The V end was cut by 0 bases, the J end by 3 bases, with 12 bases between. The CDR3 runs 15 residues. Germline CDR1 SGHDT, CDR2 YYEEEE. The CDR3 region is CASSLDPSAYYGYTF. CDR3 coding DNA: TGTGCCAGCAGCTTGGACCCTTCCGCTTACTATGGCTACACCTTC.

The gene calls are TRBV7-9 and TRBJ1-2; no clear D. The length of the CDR3 is 12 residues. Germline V gene sequence: CDR1 SEHNR, CDR2 FQNEAQ (reference sequence). Trimming removed 5 bases from V and 5 bases from J, with 9 bases in between. The DNA for the CDR3 is TGTGCCAGCAGCCACCGTGGATATGGCTACACCTTC. Encoded protein: CASSHRGYGYTF.

The chain recombines TRBV4-1 with TRBJ2-7, with 15 bases lining up with TRBD2. CDR1 is MGHRA, CDR2 YSYEKL, per germline. J lost 0 bases, V lost 3 bases, and 9 bases had no gene match. CDR3 length equals 19 residues. This CDR3 reads CASSQGPGLAGGISYEQYF. CDR3 bases: TGCGCCAGCAGCCAGGGACCGGGACTAGCGGGAGGAATCTCCTACGAGCAGTACTTC.

In the case of this clonotype: The junction differs from germline at one of its ends, possibly a read error. This sequence joins TRBV25-1 and TRBJ1-1; 7 nucleotides match TRBD1. The germline V gene encodes CDR1 MGHDK and CDR2 SYGVNS. The length of the CDR3 is 14 residues. CDR3 bases: TGTGCCAGCAGTGGGGGACAGAAGAACACTGATGCTTTCTTT. It yields the protein CASSGGQKNTDAFF.

This chain joins TRBV20-1 and TRBJ1-6; possibly TRBD1 for D (6 bases). Trimming shortened V by 1 base and J by 9 bases, and 13 bases separated the two germline ends. The CDR3 is 14 amino acids. Per germline, CDR1 DFQATT and CDR2 SNEGSKA (reference sequence). The CDR3 sequence: CSARGQGFGSPLHF. Here the CDR3 DNA reads TGCAGTGCTAGAGGTCAGGGGTTCGGTTCACCCCTCCACTTT.

There are a few counts of this clonotype. The rearrangement links TRBV6-2 or TRBV6-3 to TRBJ2-1; tentatively, D is TRBD2 (6 bases). V lost 10 bases to trimming and J lost 1 base, with 17 bases between them. The CDR3 extends over 15 amino acids. Germline CDR1 reads MNHEY; CDR2 reads SVGEGT. CDR3 nucleotides: TGTGCCACCACCGTCCGGGAGAGGTCCTACAATGAGCAGTTCTTC. The encoded protein is CATTVRERSYNEQFF.

About this clonotype: Being one base from a much bigger clone, this may be a read error. The V gene is TRBV4-2, the J gene TRBJ2-5; weak D call: TRBD2 (6 bases). Germline CDR1 and CDR2: LGHNA and YNFKEQ. CDR3 length: 16 residues. CDR3 loop: CASSQGGQGGGETQSF. Here the CDR3 DNA reads TGTGCCAGCAGCCAAGGCGGCCAGGGAGGTGGGGAGACCCAGTCCTTC.

The chain is built from TRBV23-1 and TRBJ1-2; D gene uncertain. TRBV23-1 is an ORF, with its function uncertain. CDR3 length equals 17 residues. The V end lost 0 bases, the J end lost 8 bases, and 22 bases lay between the germline ends. CDR3 DNA: TGCGCCAGCAGTCAATCCCATACGTCTTTTTTTTGTGGGGGCTACACCTTC. As protein: CASSQSHTSFFCGGYTF.

By share, this clonotype counts as medium-sized. The chain carries TRBV6-1 and TRBJ2-3; no reliable D call. V was trimmed by 7 bases and J by 1 base, leaving 12 bases between them. The CDR3 has 14 residues. Germline lookup yields CDR1 MNHNS and CDR2 SASEGT. CDR3 residues: CASTYSRGTDTQYF. CDR3 coding DNA: TGTGCCAGCACCTACTCCCGGGGCACAGATACGCAGTATTTT.

This clonotype was seen only a few times. The V gene is TRBV2, the J gene TRBJ2-3; D gene ambiguous. Germline V gives CDR1 SNHLY, CDR2 FYNNEI. The ends were cut back, 6 bases at V and 3 bases at J, with 7 bases in the middle. CDR3 size: 12 residues. The CDR3 spells CASSARTDTQYF. DNA of the CDR3: TGTGCCAGCAGCGCCAGAACAGATACGCAGTATTTT. Supplemented by reference TRBV2 and TRBJ2-3, the full variable domain reads EPEVTQTPSHQVTQMGQEVILRCVPISNHLYFYWYRQILGQKVEFLVSFYNNEISEKSEIFDDQFSVERPDGSNFTLKIRSTKLEDSAMYFCASSARTDTQYFGPGTRLTVL.

J is TRBJ2-1 and V is TRBV4-3; 8 nucleotides line up with TRBD2. This CDR3 is 16 amino acids long. With 0 bases clipped from V and 2 bases from J, the junction kept 3 bases outside the gene matches. The germline gives CDR1 LGHNA, CDR2 YSLEER. Here the CDR3 reads CASSQDTGGPYNEQFF. CDR3 coding DNA: TGCGCCAGCAGCCAAGATACGGGAGGGCCCTACAATGAGCAGTTCTTC.

This clonotype was seen at least ten times. The chain has TRBV5-4 and TRBJ2-3, with 11 bases lining up with TRBD2. Germline V lookup: CDR1 SGHNT, CDR2 YYREEE (reference sequence). Trimming removed 0 bases from V and 6 bases from J; junction bases left unmatched: 3. This CDR3 comprises 15 residues. Here the CDR3 reads CASSLVAGGPDTQYF. For the CDR3, the DNA is TGTGCCAGCAGCTTGGTAGCGGGAGGGCCGGATACGCAGTATTTT.

V is TRBV25-1 and J is TRBJ2-4; 7 nucleotides line up with TRBD1. The CDR3 contains 11 residues. Germline CDR1 is MGHDK and CDR2 is SYGVNS. With V trimmed by 8 bases and J by 8 bases, 3 bases remained unmatched. The CDR3 spells CASRQGDIQYF. CDR3 nucleotides: TGTGCCAGCCGACAGGGAGACATTCAGTACTTC.